The T cell receptor beta chain under discussion was sequenced for a study of cytomegalovirus exposure and HLA in healthy donors. Across the study: About 85 million unique TCR sequences came from HLA-typed donors in an early release.

Study conclusions and caveats: Researchers reported in a later analysis that a missense DCLRE1C variant was tied to TCR beta V- and J-gene trimming. Reported results showed that the classifier diagnosed cytomegalovirus status with high specificity and sensitivity.

The study ran its PCR with 60 Vbeta and 13 Jbeta primers. Original analysis: Unique TCR beta chains numbered approximately 76 million in a later analysis, with some 9.9 million shared. Sequenced by immunoSEQ multiplex PCR; TCRdb stores in-frame clones only, minus some. Clone size and the V and J calls come from that table; the DNA yielded D and trimming. The specimen's table records around 76,000 clones. Comment on this clone: The antigen remains undetermined.

This CDR3 contains 17 residues. The V gene's germline CDR1 is MDHEN and CDR2 SYDVKM. J gave up 6 bases and V 5 bases, and 16 bases lay outside the gene matches. The V call is TRBV28, the J call TRBJ2-7; 10 nucleotides line up with TRBD1. Sequences were obtained from PBMCs. This clonotype was obtained from a woman in her sixties in good health and CMV-seronegative. The CDR3 DNA reads as TGTGCCAGCAGTCCTTACCCTACGGGACAGGGGAGAAGCGAGCAGTACTTC. It yields the protein CASSPYPTGQGRSEQYF.